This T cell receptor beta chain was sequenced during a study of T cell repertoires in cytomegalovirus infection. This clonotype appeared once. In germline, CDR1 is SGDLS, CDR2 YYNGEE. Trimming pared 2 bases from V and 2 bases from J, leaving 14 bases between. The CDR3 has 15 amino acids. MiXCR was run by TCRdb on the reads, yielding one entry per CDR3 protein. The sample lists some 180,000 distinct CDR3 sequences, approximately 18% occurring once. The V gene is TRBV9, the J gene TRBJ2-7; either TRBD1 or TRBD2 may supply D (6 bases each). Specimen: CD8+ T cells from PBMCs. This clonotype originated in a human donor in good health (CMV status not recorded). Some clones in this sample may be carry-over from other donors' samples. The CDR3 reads CASSVYWGAAYEQYF. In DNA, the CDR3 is TGTGCCAGCAGCGTGTATTGGGGGGCTGCCTACGAGCAGTACTTC.